These 6 T cell receptor beta chains were all obtained from the same sample, sequenced in a study of CD8+CD57+ T cells in acquired aplastic anemia. Sequenced patients had shown CD8+CD57+ cell expansion by flow cytometry. Genomic DNA provided the template from which TCR beta VDJ and CDR3 profiles were obtained. TCRdb re-called the reads with MiXCR, one entry per CDR3 protein. This table holds hundreds of thousands of distinct CDR3 sequences, 25% to 40% found once. Sequenced sample: sorted CD4+, CD8+, or CD8+CD57+ T cells (not recorded which) from PBMCs. The source of these receptors is a human donor with aplastic anemia.

This clonotype has more than one count but fewer than ten. CDR3 region: CASSSPQYSNQPQHF. In DNA form, the CDR3 reads TGTGCCAGCAGTTCACCTCAATATAGCAATCAGCCCCAGCATTTT. The rearrangement links TRBV6-1 to TRBJ1-5, with D unresolved. V was cut by 5 bases and J by 0 bases, with 11 bases left in between. Germline CDR1 MNHNS, CDR2 SASEGT. CDR3 length: 15 residues.

The chain is built from TRBV10-3 and TRBJ1-5; a weak D match, TRBD1 (6 bases). The CDR3 length is 13 residues. The V gene's germline CDR1 is ENHRY and CDR2 SYGVKD. With 3 bases removed from V and 4 bases from J, the gap between germline ends came to 7 bases. The CDR3 here is CAISEGGNQPQHF. Written as DNA, the CDR3 is TGTGCCATCAGTGAAGGGGGTAATCAGCCCCAGCATTTT.

This clonotype was found a few times. The J gene is TRBJ1-5, the V gene TRBV12-3 or TRBV12-4, with 9 bases lining up with TRBD1. The CDR3 consists of 13 residues. After removal of 8 bases from V and 7 bases from J, the junction contained 6 bases not matched to a gene. CDR3 region: CASSDRGLQPQHF. The CDR3 nucleotides read TGTGCCAGCTCCGACAGGGGGTTGCAGCCCCAGCATTTT.

This clonotype was detected ten times or more. The J gene is TRBJ1-6, the V gene TRBV25-1, with D perhaps matching TRBD1 (6 bases). Germline-derived CDR1 and CDR2 are MGHDK and SYGVNS. The CDR3 contains 14 residues. Trimming removed 2 bases at V and 9 bases at J, with 11 bases between. The CDR3 is CASSEPRGRSPLHF. The CDR3 nucleotides read TGTGCCAGCAGTGAACCCAGGGGTCGTTCACCCCTCCACTTT.

This clonotype turned up a few times. The chain uses TRBV7-8 and TRBJ2-7; possibly TRBD1 for D (6 bases). The CDR3 is 14 amino acids. Between the trimmed V and J ends, which lost 2 bases and 3 bases, there was a span of 11 bases. CDR1 is SGHVS, CDR2 FQNEAQ, per germline. The CDR3 nucleotides read TGTGCCAGCAGCTTATCCAGGGGATTCTACGAGCAGTACTTC. Its protein is CASSLSRGFYEQYF.

In the case of this clonotype: With a much larger clone just one base away, this may be a read error. CDR3 nucleotides: TGTGCCAGCAGCGGAAGTCAAGTTCAAGAGACCCAGTACTTC. It yields the protein CASSGSQVQETQYF. This chain connects TRBV11-1 to TRBJ2-5; D is undetermined. V dropped 5 bases and J dropped 2 bases, with 12 bases sitting between them. From germline, CDR1 is SGHAT and CDR2 FQDESV (reference sequence). This CDR3 has 14 residues.